Below are 2 T cell receptor beta chains sequenced from a single sample in a study of shared clonotypes between healthy human individuals. Sequenced by immunoSEQ multiplex PCR; TCRdb stores in-frame clones only, minus some. The table has 1.4 million or so clones, approximately 98.5% seen once. Sequencing was carried out using naive CD4+ T cells sorted from blood. Indicated subset: CD45RA+ positively selected. These receptors came from a young man in good health.

V is TRBV28 and J is TRBJ2-7; D unresolved. The germline V gene encodes CDR1 MDHEN and CDR2 SYDVKM. The V and J ends lost 2 bases and 2 bases respectively, with 16 bases between them. The CDR3 is 16 amino acids. The DNA of the CDR3 is TGTGCCAGCAGTTTAGTGCGACCAGCCCTAGCCTACGAGCAGTACTTC. Its protein is CASSLVRPALAYEQYF.

About this clone itself: Other DNA sequences in the sample encode the same CDR3. The CDR3 protein is CASSLSTDYGYTF. Written as DNA, the CDR3 is TGCGCCAGCAGCTTGAGTACGGACTATGGCTACACCTTC. J is TRBJ1-2 and V is TRBV5-1; the D is unclear. The CDR3 spans 13 residues. Germline V gene sequence: CDR1 SGHRS, CDR2 YFSETQ. The V end lost 1 base, the J end lost 3 bases, and 7 bases lay between the germline ends.